The rows below give T cell receptor beta chains drawn from one sample of a study of CD8 T cells in ankylosing spondylitis. TCRdb reprocessed the 5' RACE reads with MiXCR, giving one entry per CDR3 protein. The sample carries 380,000 or so distinct CDR3 sequences, 20% to 25% recorded once. The sample taken for sequencing was blood, either unsorted or a sorted T cell fraction (not recorded which). The receptors were gathered from a male donor with ankylosing spondylitis or in good health (not recorded which). CDR3s include the opening cysteine and the closing phenylalanine or tryptophan. The D gene is left open where the match is weak. The size entry is marked missing in some rows and otherwise reads once, few, many or a size class.

d_call: TRBD2
clone_size: NA
v_call: TRBV6-1
j_call: TRBJ2-3
cdr3_nt: TGTGCCAGCAGTGCGGGACTAGCGGGGCTCACGAGAAGAGATACGCAGTATTTT
cdr3_aa: CASSAGLAGLTRRDTQYF

d_call: NA
clone_size: few
v_call: TRBV7-9
j_call: TRBJ2-1
cdr3_nt: TGTGCCAGCAGCTTTCGGGTAGGAGGGAACGATGAGCAGTTCTTC
cdr3_aa: CASSFRVGGNDEQFF

d_call: NA
clone_size: few
v_call: TRBV9
j_call: TRBJ1-4
cdr3_nt: TGTGCCAGCAGCTCGGACAGTAATGAAAAACTGTTTTTT
cdr3_aa: CASSSDSNEKLFF

d_call: TRBD2
clone_size: few
v_call: TRBV29-1
j_call: TRBJ2-7
cdr3_nt: TGCAGCGTGGAGATAGCGGGGGGGAACTACGAGCAGTACTTC
cdr3_aa: CSVEIAGGNYEQYF

d_call: NA
clone_size: NA
v_call: TRBV3-1
j_call: TRBJ1-6
cdr3_nt: TGTGCCAGCAGCCAAGCGGACAAGAATTCACCCCTCCACTTT
cdr3_aa: CASSQADKNSPLHF

d_call: NA
clone_size: NA
v_call: TRBV3-1
j_call: TRBJ2-2
cdr3_nt: TGTGCCAGCAGCCAAGAGCGAGGTACCGGGGAGCTGTTTTTT
cdr3_aa: CASSQERGTGELFF

d_call: TRBD2
clone_size: few
v_call: TRBV7-9
j_call: TRBJ2-2
cdr3_nt: TGTGCCAGCAGCCCCCGGACTAGCAGGGCGAACACCGGGGAGCTGTTTTTT
cdr3_aa: CASSPRTSRANTGELFF

d_call: NA
clone_size: many
v_call: TRBV4-1
j_call: TRBJ2-7
cdr3_nt: TGCGCCAGCAGCCAATCGGACGTAGGTCTCGAGCAGTACTTC
cdr3_aa: CASSQSDVGLEQYF

d_call: TRBD2
clone_size: few
v_call: TRBV29-1
j_call: TRBJ2-1
cdr3_nt: TGCAGCGTTGGGACGACTAGCGCCTTGAACAATGAGCAGTTCTTC
cdr3_aa: CSVGTTSALNNEQFF

d_call: NA
clone_size: NA
v_call: TRBV20-1
j_call: TRBJ1-1
cdr3_nt: TGCAGTGCTACCGTCCCAGGTGCCAACACTGAAGCTTTCTTT
cdr3_aa: CSATVPGANTEAFF

d_call: NA
clone_size: few
v_call: TRBV15
j_call: TRBJ1-5
cdr3_nt: TGTGCCACCAGAGGGTCGGGGAGTGAGCCCCAGCATTTT
cdr3_aa: CATRGSGSEPQHF

d_call: NA
clone_size: NA
v_call: TRBV7-9
j_call: TRBJ2-2
cdr3_nt: TGTGCCAGCAGCTTGGTTAGGTCAATACTCGGGGAGCTGTTTTTT
cdr3_aa: CASSLVRSILGELFF

d_call: NA
clone_size: NA
v_call: TRBV27
j_call: TRBJ2-7
cdr3_nt: TGTGCCAGCAGTGCGACAGGAGCTTTTTACTACGAGCAGTACTTC
cdr3_aa: CASSATGAFYYEQYF

d_call: TRBD2
clone_size: few
v_call: TRBV5-1
j_call: TRBJ2-7
cdr3_nt: TGCGCCAGCAGCGCAGCGGCGGCGGGAGGGTACGAGCAGTACTTC
cdr3_aa: CASSAAAAGGYEQYF

d_call: TRBD2
clone_size: many
v_call: TRBV7-9
j_call: TRBJ2-1
cdr3_nt: TGTGCCAGCAGTGGACTAGCGGGGGGCAGGGATGAGCAGTTCTTC
cdr3_aa: CASSGLAGGRDEQFF

d_call: TRBD1
clone_size: NA
v_call: TRBV27
j_call: TRBJ2-2
cdr3_nt: TGTGCCAGCAGTCTCCTAGGACAGGGTAACACCGGGGAGCTGTTTTTT
cdr3_aa: CASSLLGQGNTGELFF

d_call: NA
clone_size: few
v_call: TRBV12-3/TRBV12-4
j_call: TRBJ1-1
cdr3_nt: TGTGCCAGCAGCAACTCCCCCGGCGGCGCTGAAGCTTTCTTT
cdr3_aa: CASSNSPGGAEAFF

d_call: TRBD1
clone_size: few
v_call: TRBV6-1
j_call: TRBJ2-5
cdr3_nt: TGTGCCAGCAGGAACGGGGGACAGGGAGACGTACTTGAAGAGACCCAGTACTTC
cdr3_aa: CASRNGGQGDVLEETQYF

d_call: TRBD1
clone_size: NA
v_call: TRBV5-1
j_call: TRBJ1-2
cdr3_nt: TGCGCCAGCAGCTTGAGGGACAGTACCTATGGCTACACCTTC
cdr3_aa: CASSLRDSTYGYTF

d_call: NA
clone_size: few
v_call: TRBV10-3
j_call: TRBJ2-2
cdr3_nt: TGTGCCATTATGCCGGGTACCGGGGAGCTGTTTTTT
cdr3_aa: CAIMPGTGELFF

d_call: NA
clone_size: NA
v_call: TRBV6-1
j_call: TRBJ2-2
cdr3_nt: TGTGCCAGCAGTCCAGATCCCCAGGGCGGGGAGCTGTTTTTT
cdr3_aa: CASSPDPQGGELFF

d_call: NA
clone_size: NA
v_call: TRBV20-1
j_call: TRBJ2-5
cdr3_nt: TGCAGTGCTAGAGATCCTGAGACCCAGTACTTC
cdr3_aa: CSARDPETQYF

d_call: TRBD2
clone_size: NA
v_call: TRBV9
j_call: TRBJ2-1
cdr3_nt: TGTGCCAGCAGCGTAGGCGGGGGACGCTACAATGAGCAGTTCTTC
cdr3_aa: CASSVGGGRYNEQFF

d_call: NA
clone_size: NA
v_call: TRBV11-3
j_call: TRBJ2-2
cdr3_nt: TGTGCCAGCAGCTTGGGGGGAGCGAACACCGGGGAGCTGTTTTTT
cdr3_aa: CASSLGGANTGELFF

d_call: NA
clone_size: few
v_call: TRBV13
j_call: TRBJ2-3
cdr3_nt: TGTGCCAGCAGCTTAACCCCTATTATGGGCGGGAATACGCAGTATTTT
cdr3_aa: CASSLTPIMGGNTQYF

d_call: TRBD2
clone_size: few
v_call: TRBV12-3/TRBV12-4
j_call: TRBJ2-4
cdr3_nt: TGTGCCAGCAGTTTAAGACTAGCGGGCCAAAACATTCAGTACTTC
cdr3_aa: CASSLRLAGQNIQYF

d_call: NA
clone_size: few
v_call: TRBV7-9
j_call: TRBJ2-3
cdr3_nt: TGTGCCAGCAGCTTAGCGGGGCTACGTTGGGCAGATACGCAGTATTTT
cdr3_aa: CASSLAGLRWADTQYF

d_call: NA
clone_size: few
v_call: TRBV5-5
j_call: TRBJ2-2
cdr3_nt: TGTGCCAGCAGCTTGGCGGGGTGGGGCACCGGGGAGCTGTTTTTT
cdr3_aa: CASSLAGWGTGELFF

d_call: NA
clone_size: few
v_call: TRBV12-3/TRBV12-4
j_call: TRBJ2-3
cdr3_nt: TGTGCCAGCAGTTTCGTGGGGGGGGGCCCAGATACGCAGTATTTT
cdr3_aa: CASSFVGGGPDTQYF